What follows is one T cell receptor beta chain and its context. Antigen specificity is unknown. The donors were members of the roughly 130-subject validation cohort (separate from the roughly 670-subject first cohort). These data are taken from a study of cytomegalovirus exposure and HLA in healthy donors. Notes on the study in general: Altogether, 164 TCR beta chains were recorded as cytomegalovirus-associated. Reported performance of the classifier showed diagnosis of cytomegalovirus status with high specificity and sensitivity.

CDR3 length: 17 amino acids. Data came from immunoSEQ multiplex PCR; TCRdb stores just in-frame clones and leaves some out. The sample holds 89,000 or so clones; approximately 93% are singletons and the top ten take around 1.2%. The rearrangement joins TRBV1 to TRBJ2-3; the tabulated D call, TRBD2, remains unverified against the DNA. TRBV1 is labeled a pseudogene. The receptor was isolated from a woman in her 30s in good health and CMV-seropositive. The specimen sequenced was PBMCs. CDR3 sequence (DNA): TGCACCAGCAGCCCTCACATAGCGGGAGTTGAATCAGATACGCAGTATTTT. This translates into CTSSPHIAGVESDTQYF.